This T cell receptor beta chain comes out of a study of cytomegalovirus exposure and HLA in healthy donors. Across the study: Inside one of the first data releases sat some 93 million unique TCRs taken from HLA-typed donors.

The V end lost 6 bases, the J end lost 4 bases, and 10 bases lay between the germline ends. Germline loops: CDR1 MNHEY, CDR2 SMNVEV (reference sequence). The CDR3 spans 14 residues. Vbeta (60) and Jbeta (13) primers were used in the PCR. Authors' methods: It was a later analysis that counted tens of millions of unique TCR beta chains, of which 8.5 million to 12 million were shared. Measured with immunoSEQ multiplex PCR; TCRdb has only the in-frame clones, and not every one. The DNA was the basis for D and trimming; V, J and clone size are from that table. The sample includes about 150,000 clones, approximately 80% of them seen just once.

Material: PBMCs. The V gene is TRBV27, the J gene TRBJ1-6, with D unresolved. This sequence was found in a man between 25 and 39 years old in good health and CMV-seropositive. The CDR3 loop is CASSKRPYNSPLHF. The CDR3 coding sequence is TGTGCCAGCAGCAAGCGACCTTATAATTCACCCCTCCACTTT.